A single sample gave rise to the 23 T cell receptor beta chains below, sequenced in a study of blood T cell repertoires in COVID-19. Generated by immunoSEQ multiplex PCR, the TCRdb table keeps only in-frame clones and is missing some. The sample holds 40,000 to 45,000 clones, roughly 90% seen once. Sequenced sample: peripheral blood. Receptors originate from a human donor in a cohort sampled during active COVID-19.

The chain combines TRBV11-2 with TRBJ2-2, with 7 bases that match TRBD2. Germline CDR1 reads SGHAT; CDR2 reads FQNNGV. This CDR3 has 15 residues. J was trimmed by 2 bases and V by 3 bases; bases with no gene match: 3. The CDR3 DNA sequence: TGTGCCAGCAGCTTGAGCGGGATTAACACCGGGGAGCTGTTTTTT. Its translation is CASSLSGINTGELFF.

The gene calls are TRBV10-3 and TRBJ1-1; 7 bases align to TRBD1. Germline values: CDR1 ENHRY, CDR2 SYGVKD. The V gene end was trimmed by 4 bases and the J gene end by 0 bases; junction bases not matched to a gene: 8. This CDR3 region has 16 residues. CDR3 in amino acids: CAISGPPGQLNTEAFF. DNA of the CDR3: TGTGCCATCAGTGGTCCTCCGGGACAGCTGAACACTGAAGCTTTCTTT.

The chain is built from TRBV7-2 and TRBJ2-3, with TRBD2 matching 7 bases. J gave up 0 bases and V 5 bases, and 8 bases lay outside the gene matches. This CDR3 has 16 amino acids. CDR1 is SGHTA, CDR2 FQGNSA, per germline. The CDR3 DNA reads as TGTGCCAGCAGCCCGGGGCTAGCGGTTAGCACAGATACGCAGTATTTT. Protein product: CASSPGLAVSTDTQYF. Full variable domain (missing parts from reference TRBV7-2 and TRBJ2-3): GAGVSQSPSNKVTEKGKDVELRCDPISGHTALYWYRQSLGQGLEFLIYFQGNSAPDKSGLPSDRFSAERTGGSVSTLTIQRTQQEDSAVYLCASSPGLAVSTDTQYFGPGTRLTVL.

This chain links TRBV19 with TRBJ1-1, with 7 bases fitting TRBD1. CDR3 size: 13 residues. Trimming cost V 6 bases and J 8 bases; bases outside gene matches: 9. Germline CDR1 LNHDA, CDR2 SQIVND (reference sequence). The CDR3 bases are TGTGCCAGTAGCACCTACAGGGGCTTCGAAGCTTTCTTT. This codes for CASSTYRGFEAFF.

This chain joins TRBV21-1 and TRBJ2-7; no DNA check was done on the table's D call, TRBD2. TRBV21-1 is listed as a pseudogene. The CDR3 consists of 15 residues. DNA for the CDR3: TGTGCCAGCAGCAAAGTGAGGGGGGGCGTATACGAGCAGTACTTC. Translation: CASSKVRGGVYEQYF.

This sequence joins TRBV7-9 and TRBJ1-4, with TRBD1 matching 8 bases. Germline-derived CDR1 and CDR2 are SEHNR and FQNEAQ (reference sequence). V lost 1 base and J lost 6; bases outside the gene matches: 7. The CDR3 runs 16 residues. CDR3: CASSLGATGVHEKLFF. In nucleotides, the CDR3 is TGTGCCAGCAGCTTAGGGGCGACAGGGGTTCATGAAAAACTGTTTTTT.

The chain combines TRBV21-1 with TRBJ1-2; the table gives TRBD1 as D, unverified against the DNA. TRBV21-1 is described as a pseudogene. This CDR3 spans 18 amino acids. The CDR3 DNA is TGTGCCAGCAGCAAAAAAGGAGGACAGGGGGCGTTTAACTATGGCTACACCTTC. Protein: CASSKKGGQGAFNYGYTF.

The chain uses TRBV4-3 and TRBJ1-1; D unclear. The CDR3 length is 14 residues. V shed 2 bases and J shed 2 bases, with 9 bases lying between them. CDR1 is LGHNA and CDR2 is YSLEER in the germline V gene. The CDR3 nucleotides read TGCGCCAGCAGCCAAAAGGGAGCTAACACTGAAGCTTTCTTT. This gives the protein CASSQKGANTEAFF.

The V and J genes are TRBV4-1 and TRBJ2-1; a weak D match, TRBD2 (5 bases). The germline CDR1 and CDR2 sequences are MGHRA and YSYEKL. This CDR3 is 16 amino acids long. The germline V and J ends were trimmed by 0 bases and 4 bases, with 13 bases remaining between them. The CDR3 DNA is TGCGCCAGCAGCCAAGATAAGGACTCCGCTTACAATGAGCAGTTCTTC. It translates to CASSQDKDSAYNEQFF.

This chain uses TRBV30 with TRBJ1-4, with D tentatively TRBD1 (5 bases). The V and J ends lost 2 bases and 8 bases respectively, with 12 bases between them. This CDR3 comprises 13 residues. Germline CDR1 is GTSNPN and CDR2 is SVGIG (reference sequence). In nucleotides, the CDR3 is TGTGCCTGGAGTTCCATCGGGGGAGAAAAACTGTTTTTT. Translation gives CAWSSIGGEKLFF.

The J gene is TRBJ1-2, the V gene TRBV18, with TRBD1 as a possible D gene (5 bases). The germline gives CDR1 KGHSH, CDR2 LQKENI. With 4 bases removed from V and 8 bases from J, the gap between germline ends came to 11 bases. This CDR3 comprises 12 residues. The CDR3: CASSLGLIGYTF. Here the CDR3 DNA reads TGTGCCAGCTCACTGGGGCTGATCGGCTACACCTTC.

The V call is TRBV30, the J call TRBJ2-6; tentatively, D is TRBD1 (6 bases). CDR3 length: 19 amino acids. Germline V gene data show CDR1 as GTSNPN and CDR2 as SVGIG (reference sequence). Trimming removed 0 bases at V and 4 bases at J, with 22 bases between. This chain's CDR3 is CAWSVLRGHRNQGANVLTF. As DNA, the CDR3 is TGTGCCTGGAGTGTACTTAGGGGACACCGAAACCAAGGGGCCAACGTCCTGACTTTC.

This chain connects TRBV3-1 (or the pseudogene TRBV3-2) to TRBJ1-3, with D maybe TRBD1 (6 bases). The germline V gene encodes CDR1 LGHDT and CDR2 YNNKEL (reference sequence). V gave up 5 bases and J gave up 1 base, with 12 bases separating them. This CDR3 contains 15 residues. CDR3 nucleotide sequence: TGTGCCAGCAGCAGCAGGGGTATATCTGGAAACACCATATATTTT. Translation gives CASSSRGISGNTIYF.

J is TRBJ1-4 and V is TRBV15; D not resolved. The V gene lost 0 bases and the J gene lost 4 bases, with 9 bases spanning the gap. This CDR3 has 15 residues. The germline V gene has CDR1 LNHNV and CDR2 YYDKDF (reference sequence). The CDR3 DNA reads as TGTGCCACCAGCAGAGATGGGCAGAATAATGAAAAACTGTTTTTT. Protein sequence: CATSRDGQNNEKLFF.

Only one count was recorded for this clone. CDR3 residues: CSASSSRGNQPQHF. For the CDR3, the DNA is TGCAGTGCTAGTAGTAGCAGGGGGAATCAGCCCCAGCATTTT. This chain uses TRBV20-1 with TRBJ1-5; 7 nucleotides agree with TRBD1. The CDR3 has 14 amino acids. Germline assignment: CDR1 DFQATT and CDR2 SNEGSKA (reference sequence). V was clipped by 3 bases and J by 4 bases; unmatched bases: 6.

The rearrangement uses TRBV10-1 and TRBJ2-3; TRBD1 matches 9 bases. This CDR3 region has 16 residues. Germline values: CDR1 WNHNN, CDR2 SYGVQD (reference sequence). J was trimmed by 0 bases and V by 6 bases; bases with no gene match: 7. CDR3 protein: CASRAGTGTSTDTQYF. For the CDR3, the DNA is TGCGCCAGCAGGGCCGGGACAGGGACTAGCACAGATACGCAGTATTTT.

The gene calls are TRBV29-1 and TRBJ2-1; 7 nucleotides agree with TRBD2. CDR3 length equals 14 residues. The trim removed 7 bases at V and 6 bases at J, leaving 12 bases unmatched. Germline lookup yields CDR1 SQVTM and CDR2 ANQGSEA. CDR3 residues: CSGGRDSWGNEQFF. The CDR3 DNA is TGCAGCGGGGGGAGGGACTCGTGGGGCAATGAGCAGTTCTTC.

The chain has TRBV7-9 and TRBJ1-5; maybe TRBD1 (6 bases). With 3 bases removed from V and 5 bases from J, the gap between germline ends came to 11 bases. The germline V gene encodes CDR1 SEHNR and CDR2 FQNEAQ (reference sequence). The CDR3 runs to 14 residues. The CDR3 protein is CASSFKGGDQPQHF. The CDR3 region has the DNA TGTGCCAGCAGCTTCAAAGGGGGGGATCAGCCCCAGCATTTT.

This sequence joins TRBV7-9 and TRBJ2-7; unclear D gene. Germline loops: CDR1 SEHNR, CDR2 FQNEAQ (reference sequence). This CDR3 is built from 15 residues. V was trimmed by 5 bases and J by 0 bases, leaving 14 bases between them. The CDR3 region has the DNA TGTGCCAGCAGCCCCCATTCAGGCAGCTCCTACGAGCAGTACTTC. It specifies CASSPHSGSSYEQYF.

This chain uses TRBV12-5 with TRBJ2-2; 8 nucleotides line up with TRBD2. Per germline, CDR1 LGHNT and CDR2 FRNRAP. V gave up 0 bases and J gave up 5 bases; unmatched junction bases: 5. The CDR3 has 16 amino acids. The chain's CDR3 is CASGLVGGAGTGELFF. The CDR3 DNA reads as TGTGCTAGTGGTTTGGTCGGGGGGGCCGGTACCGGGGAGCTGTTTTTT.

This clone was detected a few times. This chain links TRBV4-2 with TRBJ1-5; D remains ambiguous. This CDR3 is built from 14 residues. Germline-derived CDR1 and CDR2 are LGHNA and YNFKEQ. V shed 0 bases and J shed 7 bases, with 10 bases lying between them. CDR3 bases: TGTGCCAGCAGCCAAGATAATACGGGGCAGCCCCAGCATTTT. It is translated as CASSQDNTGQPQHF.

The rearrangement links TRBV4-1 to TRBJ1-5; 9 bases align to TRBD1. Losses at the gene ends were 2 bases for V and 6 bases for J; bases not matched to a gene: 5. The CDR3 length is 15 residues. Germline V gene data show CDR1 as MGHRA and CDR2 as YSYEKL. CDR3: CASSQQTGGGQPQHF. The DNA of the CDR3 is TGCGCCAGCAGCCAACAGACAGGGGGAGGTCAGCCCCAGCATTTT.

The chain couples TRBV4-3 to TRBJ1-3; no definite D call. In germline, CDR1 is LGHNA, CDR2 YSLEER. Deletions cut 0 bases from V and 1 base from J, with 13 bases between. The CDR3 is 17 amino acids. CDR3 nucleotide sequence: TGCGCCAGCAGCCAAGACCTCGCCGGTAGTTCTGGAAACACCATATATTTT. Translation: CASSQDLAGSSGNTIYF.